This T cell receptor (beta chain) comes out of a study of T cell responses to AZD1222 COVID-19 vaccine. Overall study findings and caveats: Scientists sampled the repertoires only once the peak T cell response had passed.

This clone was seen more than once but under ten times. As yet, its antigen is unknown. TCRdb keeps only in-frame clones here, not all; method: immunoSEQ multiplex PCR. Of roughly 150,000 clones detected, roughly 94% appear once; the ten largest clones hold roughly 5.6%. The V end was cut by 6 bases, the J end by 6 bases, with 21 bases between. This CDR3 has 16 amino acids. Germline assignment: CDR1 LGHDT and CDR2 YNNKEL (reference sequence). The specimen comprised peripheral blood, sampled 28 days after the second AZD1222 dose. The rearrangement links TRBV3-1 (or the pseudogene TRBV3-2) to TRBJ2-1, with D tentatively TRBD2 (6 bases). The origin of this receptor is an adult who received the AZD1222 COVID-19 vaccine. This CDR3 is CASSLSGTPPTNEQFF. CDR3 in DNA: TGTGCCAGCAGTCTTTCCGGGACTCCTCCGACCAATGAGCAGTTCTTC.